The present T cell receptor beta chain was sequenced within a study of CD8 T cells in Susac syndrome (dated by TCRdb to the late 2010s). The study in broad terms: The study used repertoire sequencing to test whether antigen drove CD8+ T cell activation and differentiation in Susac syndrome. Clonality of the CD8+ T cell repertoire was compared between roughly eleven healthy donors, roughly 14 Susac syndrome patients and about 15 multiple sclerosis patients. Beyond this particular receptor, the publication reports: The study acknowledged that relatively few individuals were included in the TCR sequencing and HLA analysis.

From its cysteine to its phenylalanine, the CDR3 spans 12 amino acids. CDR3 DNA only is kept here, 36 bases in frame from base 1. The germline V gene provides CDR1 SGHTA and CDR2 FQGNSA. Between the V and J ends, shortened by 1 base and 8 bases respectively, the junction contains 6 bases. RNA was extracted using the RNeasy kit, and roughly 0.5 to 1 ug of the RNA was reverse transcribed with random hexamers. The immunoSEQ multiplex PCR assay, covering 54 Vbeta and 13 Jbeta segments, was used to amplify TCR beta CDR3 regions. To correct PCR amplification bias, a synthetic template baseline was used for both primer optimization and computational correction. The source study handled its data this way. Only productive sequences were kept, with reads annotated to V, D and J genes according to IMGT and analyzed in immunoSEQ Analyzer. Clonality was computed as one minus Shannon entropy normalized by log2 of the number of productive unique sequences. For each patient and control, public and private clones were evaluated among the 100 most prevalent clones. A clone was defined as Susac-specific if it was absent from the healthy and MS cohorts, from 950 to 1,300 published viral clones and from other ImmuneACCESS disease sequences. The public reads were reanalyzed by TCRdb: fastp trimming at Q25, MiXCR alignment, in-frame beta chains only. Identical CDR3 protein sequences are pooled into one entry, listed with their most common genes and DNA. V and J calls and clone size were set by TCRdb, not the authors. In this sample the table shows roughly 120,000 distinct CDR3 sequences, over 85% of which occur a single time. The biggest ten clones account for approximately 0.3% of the sample.

A note on this clonotype: Its recognized antigen is unknown. Per-base quality was not reported, and no clone a single base away is much larger than it.

High-throughput TCR beta sequencing profiled peripheral blood CD8+ and CD4+ T cells from healthy donors, Susac syndrome patients and multiple sclerosis patients. The multiple sclerosis controls were treatment-naive patients who had stable or active relapsing-remitting disease and met the revised McDonald criteria. Bulk CD8+ and CD4+ T cells were purified magnetically by negative isolation, whereas CD8+ TEMRA cells were enriched by FACS. Blood was collected in EDTA tubes and processed within 24 hours, with PBMCs isolated through density gradient centrifugation. PBMCs destined for TCR sequencing were cryopreserved in liquid nitrogen and later thawed in a 37 °C water bath. The sorted or isolated CD4+, CD8+ and CD8+ TEMRA cells reached a purity of at least 90%.

The sequenced sample consisted of CD8+ T cells from PBMCs. This receptor was taken from a human donor with multiple sclerosis. The chain is encoded by TRBV7-2 joined to TRBJ2-4; no D gene can be assigned with confidence. The DNA reads as follows: TGTGCCAGCAGCTTAGATCGGGACATTCAGTACTTC. This sequence encodes CASSLDRDIQYF.